The 10 T cell receptor beta chains below all came from one sample that was sequenced in a study of T cells in Graves' hyperthyroidism and ophthalmopathy. TCR beta CDR3 sequences were amplified from RNA transcripts. When the TCR CDR3 underwent first-round RT-PCR, the HTBI primer set was used. TCRdb analysed the multiplex PCR reads with MiXCR anew, one entry per CDR3 protein. The table lists around 350,000 distinct CDR3 sequences, about a fifth of them singletons. Sequencing was done on a sample of blood. The receptor set was obtained from a woman between 18 and 30 years old with Graves' hyperthyroidism.

This clonotype was seen at least ten times. The genes are TRBV29-1 and TRBJ2-7; unclear D gene. Per the germline V gene, CDR1 is SQVTM and CDR2 is ANQGSEA. Trimming pared 4 bases from V and 6 bases from J, leaving 16 bases between. CDR3 length: 13 amino acids. The CDR3 is CSVGGNSLREQYF. CDR3 nucleotide sequence: TGCAGCGTTGGTGGCAATTCGCTTCGCGAGCAGTACTTC.

This clonotype showed up many times. The chain has TRBV12-3 or TRBV12-4 and TRBJ2-5; D possibly corresponds to TRBD1 (6 bases). Deletions cut 5 bases from V and 0 bases from J, with 13 bases between. The CDR3 totals 15 residues. In DNA form, the CDR3 reads TGTGCCAGCAGTGCAGGGGTTGAGGACCAAGAGACCCAGTACTTC. Its translation: CASSAGVEDQETQYF.

To note about this clonotype: The junction does not match germline at one end; this may be a read error. The chain uses TRBV6-5 and TRBJ2-2; 9 positions agree with TRBD1. Germline assignment: CDR1 MNHEY and CDR2 SVGAGI. The CDR3 spans 16 residues. In nucleotides, the CDR3 is TGTGCCAGCAGTTACTTAGGACAGGGGCACACCGGGGAGCTGTGGTTT. This sequence encodes CASSYLGQGHTGELWF.

This clonotype was observed many times. The CDR3 region has the DNA TGTGCCAGCAGTGTAACCAACAGGGACAGCTACACCTTC. This codes for CASSVTNRDSYTF. The chain couples TRBV27 to TRBJ1-2, with a possible D match to TRBD1 (6 bases). CDR3 length: 13 amino acids. CDR1 is MNHEY, CDR2 SMNVEV, per germline (reference sequence). V shed 5 bases and J shed 9 bases, with 16 bases lying between them.

This clonotype was seen many times. V is TRBV7-6 and J is TRBJ2-4; D unclear. There are 16 residues in the CDR3. V was pared by 2 bases and J by 0 bases, with 11 bases between. Germline V lookup: CDR1 SGHVS, CDR2 FNYEAQ. The CDR3 nucleotides are TGTGCCAGCAGCTTACTCCCAGGCCTAGCCAAAAACATTCAGTACTTC. It encodes CASSLLPGLAKNIQYF. The variable domain in full, completed from reference TRBV7-6 and TRBJ2-4, reads GAGVSQSPRYKVTKRGQDVALRCDPISGHVSLYWYRQALGQGPEFLTYFNYEAQQDKSGLPNDRFSAERPEGSISTLTIQRTEQRDSAMYRCASSLLPGLAKNIQYFGAGTRLSVL.

This clonotype was found many times. The genes are TRBV9 and TRBJ2-7; tentatively, D is TRBD1 (6 bases). CDR1 SGDLS and CDR2 YYNGEE come from the germline V gene. This CDR3 region has 14 residues. V dropped 4 bases and J dropped 5 bases, with 16 bases sitting between them. The CDR3 protein is CASSPRQVWDEQYF. DNA for the CDR3: TGTGCCAGCAGCCCGAGACAGGTCTGGGACGAGCAGTACTTC.

The rearrangement uses TRBV11-1 and TRBJ1-1, with D maybe TRBD1 (5 bases). The germline V gene encodes CDR1 SGHAT and CDR2 FQDESV (reference sequence). The length of the CDR3 is 12 residues. V was trimmed by 2 bases and J by 6 bases, leaving 7 bases between them. The CDR3 loop is CASSLWGAEAFF. The CDR3 nucleotides read TGTGCCAGCAGCTTATGGGGGGCTGAAGCTTTCTTT. The full variable domain, rest sourced from reference TRBV11-1 and TRBJ1-1, is EAEVAQSPRYKITEKSQAVAFWCDPISGHATLYWYRQILGQGPELLVQFQDESVVDDSQLPKDRFSAERLKGVDSTLKIQPAELGDSAMYLCASSLWGAEAFFGQGTRLTVV.

The table lists this clonotype with a few counts. The chain links TRBV12-3 or TRBV12-4 to TRBJ1-1; tentative D call: TRBD1 (5 bases). V was pared by 6 bases and J by 6 bases, with 14 bases between. The CDR3 is made up of 13 amino acids. The CDR3 DNA reads TGTGCCAGCAGCCAAGGGTGGGGCTCTGAAGCTTTCTTT. It encodes CASSQGWGSEAFF.

This clonotype was seen ten or more times. The chain is built from TRBV27 and TRBJ2-5, with D possibly being TRBD1 or TRBD2 (5 bases each). V lost 6 bases to trimming and J lost 2 bases, with 16 bases between them. The CDR3 consists of 15 residues. Per the germline V gene, CDR1 is MNHEY and CDR2 is SMNVEV (reference sequence). In DNA, the CDR3 is TGTGCCAGCAGCGGGACCCGGGCCTCACAAGAGACCCAGTACTTC. The encoded protein is CASSGTRASQETQYF.

This clonotype has ten or more counts. The chain recombines TRBV24-1 with TRBJ2-7; tentative D call: TRBD1 (7 bases). V gave up 9 bases and J gave up 6 bases, with 23 bases separating them. The CDR3 runs 15 residues. Germline CDR1 is KGHDR and CDR2 is SFDVKD. CDR3 loop: CATPYGQGDCGEQYF. The CDR3 DNA is TGTGCCACCCCCTACGGCCAGGGGGACTGTGGCGAGCAGTACTTC.